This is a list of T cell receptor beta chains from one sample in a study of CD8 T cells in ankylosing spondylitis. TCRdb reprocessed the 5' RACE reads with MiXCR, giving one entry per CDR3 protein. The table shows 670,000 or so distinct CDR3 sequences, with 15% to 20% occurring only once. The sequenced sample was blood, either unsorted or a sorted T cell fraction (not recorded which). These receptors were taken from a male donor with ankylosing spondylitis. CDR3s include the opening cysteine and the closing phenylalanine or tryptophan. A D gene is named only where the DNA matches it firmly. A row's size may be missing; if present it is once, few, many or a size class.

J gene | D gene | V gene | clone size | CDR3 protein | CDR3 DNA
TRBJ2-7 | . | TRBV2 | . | CASKRQTYEQYF | TGTGCCAGCAAACGACAAACCTACGAGCAGTACTTC
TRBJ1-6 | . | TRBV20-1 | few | CSARAGERNSPLHF | TGCAGTGCTAGGGCAGGGGAGAGAAATTCACCCCTCCACTTT
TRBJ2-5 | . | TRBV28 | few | CASTLEGTVQETQYF | TGTGCCAGCACCTTGGAAGGGACGGTCCAAGAGACCCAGTACTTC
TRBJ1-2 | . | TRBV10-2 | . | CASSESGGEGYGYTF | TGCGCCAGCAGTGAGTCAGGGGGAGAAGGCTATGGCTACACCTTC
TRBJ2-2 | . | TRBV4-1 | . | CASTEEPNTGELFF | TGCGCCAGCACTGAGGAGCCGAACACCGGGGAGCTGTTTTTT
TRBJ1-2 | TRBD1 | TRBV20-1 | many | CSARRRQGDYGYTF | TGCAGCGCGCGCCGACGACAGGGTGACTATGGCTACACCTTC
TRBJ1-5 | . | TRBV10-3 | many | CAISDLGSNQPQHF | TGTGCCATCAGTGATCTGGGGTCCAATCAGCCCCAGCATTTT
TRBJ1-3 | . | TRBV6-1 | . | CASSPSPQGNTIYF | TGTGCCAGCAGTCCATCCCCCCAGGGAAACACCATATATTTT
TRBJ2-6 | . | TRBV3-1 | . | CASSQQGGANVLTF | TGTGCCAGCAGCCAACAGGGGGGGGCCAACGTCCTGACTTTC
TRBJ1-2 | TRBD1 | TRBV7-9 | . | CASYSGGNYGYTF | TGTGCCAGCTATTCAGGGGGGAACTATGGCTACACCTTC
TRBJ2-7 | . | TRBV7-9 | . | CASSGNGGLEASYEQYF | TGTGCCAGCTCAGGTAACGGGGGCCTTGAGGCCTCCTACGAGCAGTACTTC
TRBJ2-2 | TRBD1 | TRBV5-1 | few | CASSMTGGTGELFF | TGCGCCAGCAGCATGACAGGGGGTACCGGGGAGCTGTTTTTT
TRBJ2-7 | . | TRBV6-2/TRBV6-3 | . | CASSYPATADYEQYF | TGTGCCAGCAGTTACCCGGCCACGGCGGACTACGAGCAGTACTTC
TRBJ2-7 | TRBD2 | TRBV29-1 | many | CSVEGLATNYEQYF | TGCAGCGTTGAGGGACTAGCGACGAACTACGAGCAGTACTTC
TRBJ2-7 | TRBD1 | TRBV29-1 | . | CSVGPGQKSYEQYF | TGCAGCGTCGGACCGGGACAGAAGTCCTACGAGCAGTACTTC
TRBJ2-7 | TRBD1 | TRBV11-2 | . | CASSSTGTGRHEQYF | TGTGCCAGCAGCTCGACCGGGACAGGGAGGCACGAGCAGTACTTC
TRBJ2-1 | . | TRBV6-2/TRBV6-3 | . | CASIRDPGYNEQFF | TGTGCCAGCATTCGGGATCCCGGGTACAATGAGCAGTTCTTC
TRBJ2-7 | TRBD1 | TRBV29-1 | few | CSVDRDGGGEQYF | TGCAGCGTCGACAGGGACGGAGGAGGCGAGCAGTACTTC
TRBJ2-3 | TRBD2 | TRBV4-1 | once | CASSHRRTSGGGDTQYF | TGCGCCAGCAGCCATAGAAGGACTAGCGGGGGTGGAGATACGCAGTATTTT
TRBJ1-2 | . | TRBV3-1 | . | CASSQVEGAYGYTF | TGTGCCAGCAGCCAAGTGGAGGGAGCCTATGGCTACACCTTC
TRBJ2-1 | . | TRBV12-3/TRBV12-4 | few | CASSPGSPQFF | TGTGCCAGCAGTCCCGGGTCCCCGCAGTTCTTC
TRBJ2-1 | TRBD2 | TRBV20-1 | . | CSAGGTSGANEQFF | TGCAGTGCCGGCGGGACTAGCGGGGCCAATGAGCAGTTCTTC
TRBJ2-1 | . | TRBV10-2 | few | CASRGAVGGAYNEQFF | TGCGCCAGCAGGGGGGCGGTGGGGGGGGCCTACAATGAGCAGTTCTTC